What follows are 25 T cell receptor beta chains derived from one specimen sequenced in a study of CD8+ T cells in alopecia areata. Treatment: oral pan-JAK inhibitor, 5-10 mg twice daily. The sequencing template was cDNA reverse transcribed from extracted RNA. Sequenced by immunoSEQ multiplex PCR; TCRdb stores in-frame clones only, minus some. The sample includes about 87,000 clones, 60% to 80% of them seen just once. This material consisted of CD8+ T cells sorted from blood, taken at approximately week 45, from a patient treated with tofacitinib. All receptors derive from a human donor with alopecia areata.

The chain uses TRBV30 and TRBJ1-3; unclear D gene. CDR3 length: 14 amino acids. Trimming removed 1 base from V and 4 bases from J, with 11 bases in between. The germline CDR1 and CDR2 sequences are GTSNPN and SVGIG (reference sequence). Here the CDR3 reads CAWSETEDGNTIYF. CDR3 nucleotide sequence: TGTGCCTGGAGTGAAACAGAAGACGGAAACACCATATATTTT.

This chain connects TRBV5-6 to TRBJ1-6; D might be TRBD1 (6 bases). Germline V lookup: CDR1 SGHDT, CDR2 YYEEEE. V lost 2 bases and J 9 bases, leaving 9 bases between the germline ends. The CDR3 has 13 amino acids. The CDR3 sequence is CASSLGGGSPLHF. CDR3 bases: TGTGCCAGCAGCTTAGGGGGGGGTTCACCCCTCCACTTT. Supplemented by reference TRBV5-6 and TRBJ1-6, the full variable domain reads DAGVTQSPTHLIKTRGQQVTLRCSPKSGHDTVSWYQQALGQGPQFIFQYYEEEERQRGNFPDRFSGHQFPNYSSELNVNALLLGDSALYLCASSLGGGSPLHFGNGTRLTVT.

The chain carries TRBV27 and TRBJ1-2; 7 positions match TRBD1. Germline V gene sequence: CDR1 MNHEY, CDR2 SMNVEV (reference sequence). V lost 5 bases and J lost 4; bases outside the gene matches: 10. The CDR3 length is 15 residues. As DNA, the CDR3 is TGTGCCAGCAGTCTTTCCTCGACAGGGTTCTATGGCTACACCTTC. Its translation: CASSLSSTGFYGYTF.

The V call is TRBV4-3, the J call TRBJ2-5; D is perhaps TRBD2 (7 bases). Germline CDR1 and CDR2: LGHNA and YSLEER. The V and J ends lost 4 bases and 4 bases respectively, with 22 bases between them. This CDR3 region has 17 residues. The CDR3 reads CASSLGRGGGRPETQYF. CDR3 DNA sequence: TGCGCCAGCAGCCTGGGAAGGGGCGGGGGCCGCCCAGAGACCCAGTACTTC.

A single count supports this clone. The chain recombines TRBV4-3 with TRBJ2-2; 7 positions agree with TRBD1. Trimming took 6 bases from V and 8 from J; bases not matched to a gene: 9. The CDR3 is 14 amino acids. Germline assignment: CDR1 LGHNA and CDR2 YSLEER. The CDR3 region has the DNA TGCGCCAGCAGGAACAGGGGCCTCCCTGGGGAGCTGTTTTTT. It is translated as CASRNRGLPGELFF.

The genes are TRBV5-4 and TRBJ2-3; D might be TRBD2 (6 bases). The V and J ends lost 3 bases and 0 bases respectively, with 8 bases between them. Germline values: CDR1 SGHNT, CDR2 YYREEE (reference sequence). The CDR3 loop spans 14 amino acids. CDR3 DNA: TGTGCCAGCAGCTCCGGGACTAGCACAGATACGCAGTATTTT. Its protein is CASSSGTSTDTQYF.

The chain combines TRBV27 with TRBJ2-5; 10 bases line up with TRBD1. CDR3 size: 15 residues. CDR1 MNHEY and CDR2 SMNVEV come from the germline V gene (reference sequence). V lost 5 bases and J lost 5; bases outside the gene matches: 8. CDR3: CASSPPGQGWETQYF. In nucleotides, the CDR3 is TGTGCCAGCAGTCCCCCGGGACAGGGGTGGGAGACCCAGTACTTC.

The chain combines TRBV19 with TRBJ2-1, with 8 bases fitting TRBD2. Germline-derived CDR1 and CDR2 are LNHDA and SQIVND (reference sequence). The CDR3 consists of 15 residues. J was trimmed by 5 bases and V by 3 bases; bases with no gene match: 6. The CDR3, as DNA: TGTGCCAGTAGTATGTCGGGGGGGGCTCACAATGAGCAGTTCTTC. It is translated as CASSMSGGAHNEQFF.

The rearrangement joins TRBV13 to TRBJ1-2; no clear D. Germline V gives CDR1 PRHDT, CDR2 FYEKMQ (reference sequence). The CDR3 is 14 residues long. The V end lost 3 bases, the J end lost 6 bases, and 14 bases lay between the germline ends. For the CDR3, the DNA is TGTGCCAGCAGCTTGCGGACGGTACTAGATGGCTACACCTTC. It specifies CASSLRTVLDGYTF.

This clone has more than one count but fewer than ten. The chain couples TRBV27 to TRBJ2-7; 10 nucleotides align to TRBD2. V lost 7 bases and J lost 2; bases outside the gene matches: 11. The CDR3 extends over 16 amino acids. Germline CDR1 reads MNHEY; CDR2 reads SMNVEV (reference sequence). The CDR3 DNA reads TGTGCCAGCACCAAGGTTTTAGCGGGGGGTGCCTACGAGCAGTACTTC. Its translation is CASTKVLAGGAYEQYF.

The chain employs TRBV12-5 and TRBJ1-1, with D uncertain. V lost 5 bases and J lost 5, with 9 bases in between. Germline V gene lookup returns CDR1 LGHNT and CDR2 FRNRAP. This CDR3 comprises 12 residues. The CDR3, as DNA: TGTGCTAGTGGTGCCGCATGGACTGAAGCTTTCTTT. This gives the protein CASGAAWTEAFF.

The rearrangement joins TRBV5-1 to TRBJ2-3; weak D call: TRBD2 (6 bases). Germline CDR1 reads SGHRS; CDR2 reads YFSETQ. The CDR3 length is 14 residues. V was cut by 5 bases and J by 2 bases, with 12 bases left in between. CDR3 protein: CASRTGDHTDTQYF. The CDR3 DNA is TGCGCCAGCAGAACGGGGGACCACACAGATACGCAGTATTTT.

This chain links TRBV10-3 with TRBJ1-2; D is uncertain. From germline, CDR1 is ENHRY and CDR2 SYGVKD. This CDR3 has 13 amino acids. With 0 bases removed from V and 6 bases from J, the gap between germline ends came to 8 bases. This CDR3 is CAISESIGDGYTF. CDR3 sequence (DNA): TGTGCCATCAGTGAGTCGATCGGGGATGGCTACACCTTC.

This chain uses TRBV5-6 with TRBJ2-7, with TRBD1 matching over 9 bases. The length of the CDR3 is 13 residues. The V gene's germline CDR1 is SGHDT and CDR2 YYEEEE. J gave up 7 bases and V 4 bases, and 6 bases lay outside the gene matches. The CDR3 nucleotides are TGTGCCAGCAGCCAACAGGGGGCAGGGGAGCAGTACTTC. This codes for CASSQQGAGEQYF.

The chain's CDR3 is CASSTVGDRFF. DNA for the CDR3: TGTGCCAGCAGTACTGTTGGGGACCGGTTCTTC. The chain recombines TRBV6-1 with TRBJ2-1; either TRBD1 or TRBD2 may fit D (5 bases each). With 5 bases removed from V and 15 bases from J, the gap between germline ends came to 14 bases. Germline CDR1 and CDR2: MNHNS and SASEGT. The CDR3 consists of 11 residues.

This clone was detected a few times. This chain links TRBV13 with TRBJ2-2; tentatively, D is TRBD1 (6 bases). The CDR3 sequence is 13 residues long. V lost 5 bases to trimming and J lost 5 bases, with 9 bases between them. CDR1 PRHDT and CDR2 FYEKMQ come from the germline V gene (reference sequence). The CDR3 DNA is TGTGCCAGCAGCCAAACAGGGACCGGGGAGCTGTTTTTT. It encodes CASSQTGTGELFF. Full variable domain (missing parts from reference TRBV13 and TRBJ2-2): AAGVIQSPRHLIKEKRETATLKCYPIPRHDTVYWYQQGPGQDPQFLISFYEKMQSDKGSIPDRFSAQQFSDYHSELNMSSLELGDSALYFCASSQTGTGELFFGEGSRLTVL.

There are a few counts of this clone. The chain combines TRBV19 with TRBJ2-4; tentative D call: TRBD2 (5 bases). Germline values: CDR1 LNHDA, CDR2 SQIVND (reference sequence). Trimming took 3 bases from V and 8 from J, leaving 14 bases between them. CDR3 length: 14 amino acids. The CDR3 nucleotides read TGTGCCAGTAGTATTACGGGGAATTCCGACATTCAGTACTTC. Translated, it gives CASSITGNSDIQYF.

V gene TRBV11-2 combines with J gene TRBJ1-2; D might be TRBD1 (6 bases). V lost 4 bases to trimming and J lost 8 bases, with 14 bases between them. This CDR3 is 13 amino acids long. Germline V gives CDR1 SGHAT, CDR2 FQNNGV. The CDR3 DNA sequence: TGTGCCAGCAGCTGGACAGTGGATTCCGGCTACACCTTC. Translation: CASSWTVDSGYTF.

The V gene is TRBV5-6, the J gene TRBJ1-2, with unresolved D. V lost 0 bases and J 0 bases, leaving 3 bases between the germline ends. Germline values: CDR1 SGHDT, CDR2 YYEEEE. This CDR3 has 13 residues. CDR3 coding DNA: TGTGCCAGCAGCTTGGACGCTAACTATGGCTACACCTTC. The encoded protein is CASSLDANYGYTF.

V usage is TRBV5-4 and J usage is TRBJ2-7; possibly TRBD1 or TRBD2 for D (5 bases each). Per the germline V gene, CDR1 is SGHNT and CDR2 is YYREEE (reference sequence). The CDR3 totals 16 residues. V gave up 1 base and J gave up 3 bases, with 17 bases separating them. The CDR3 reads CASSLNPGTVVYEQYF. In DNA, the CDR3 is TGTGCCAGCAGCTTGAACCCCGGGACGGTTGTCTACGAGCAGTACTTC. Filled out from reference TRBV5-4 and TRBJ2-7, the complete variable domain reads ETGVTQSPTHLIKTRGQQVTLRCSSQSGHNTVSWYQQALGQGPQFIFQYYREEENGRGNFPPRFSGLQFPNYSSELNVNALELDDSALYLCASSLNPGTVVYEQYFGPGTRLTVT.

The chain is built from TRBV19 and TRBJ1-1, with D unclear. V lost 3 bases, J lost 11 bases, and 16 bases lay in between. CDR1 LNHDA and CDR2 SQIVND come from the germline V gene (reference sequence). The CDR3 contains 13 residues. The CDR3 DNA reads TGTGCCAGTAGTATCTCGGCGGAAACGGGGGCTTTCTTT. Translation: CASSISAETGAFF.

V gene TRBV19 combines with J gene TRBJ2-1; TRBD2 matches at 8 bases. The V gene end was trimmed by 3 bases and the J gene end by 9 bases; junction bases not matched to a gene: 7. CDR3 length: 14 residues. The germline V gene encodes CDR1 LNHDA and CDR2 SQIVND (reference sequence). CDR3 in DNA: TGTGCCAGTAGTATTGTGCGGGGGGAGGGTGAGCAGTTCTTC. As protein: CASSIVRGEGEQFF. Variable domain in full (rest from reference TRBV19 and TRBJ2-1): DGGITQSPKYLFRKEGQNVTLSCEQNLNHDAMYWYRQDPGQGLRLIYYSQIVNDFQKGDIAEGYSVSREKKESFPLTVTSAQKNPTAFYLCASSIVRGEGEQFFGPGTRLTVL.

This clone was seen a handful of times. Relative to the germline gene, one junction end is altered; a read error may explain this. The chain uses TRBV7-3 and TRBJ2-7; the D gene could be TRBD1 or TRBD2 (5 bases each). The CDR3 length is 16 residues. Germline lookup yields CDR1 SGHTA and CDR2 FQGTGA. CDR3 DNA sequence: TGCGCCAGCAGCCAAGAACATGGGACGGAAAACTACGAGCAGTACTTC. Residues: CASSQEHGTENYEQYF.

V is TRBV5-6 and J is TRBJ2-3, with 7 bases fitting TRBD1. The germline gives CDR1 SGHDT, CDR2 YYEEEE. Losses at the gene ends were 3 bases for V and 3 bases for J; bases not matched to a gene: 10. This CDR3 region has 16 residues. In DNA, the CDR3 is TGTGCCAGCAGCTCCAGTCCCGGGACAGTAACAGATACGCAGTATTTT. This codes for CASSSSPGTVTDTQYF. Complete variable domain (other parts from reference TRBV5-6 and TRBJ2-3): DAGVTQSPTHLIKTRGQQVTLRCSPKSGHDTVSWYQQALGQGPQFIFQYYEEEERQRGNFPDRFSGHQFPNYSSELNVNALLLGDSALYLCASSSSPGTVTDTQYFGPGTRLTVL.

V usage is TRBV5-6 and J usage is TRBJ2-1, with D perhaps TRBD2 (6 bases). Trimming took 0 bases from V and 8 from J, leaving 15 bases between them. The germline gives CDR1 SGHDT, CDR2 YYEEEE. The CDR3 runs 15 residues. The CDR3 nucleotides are TGTGCCAGCAGCTTGGGGGACTCCGCTTACCATGAGCAGTTCTTC. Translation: CASSLGDSAYHEQFF.